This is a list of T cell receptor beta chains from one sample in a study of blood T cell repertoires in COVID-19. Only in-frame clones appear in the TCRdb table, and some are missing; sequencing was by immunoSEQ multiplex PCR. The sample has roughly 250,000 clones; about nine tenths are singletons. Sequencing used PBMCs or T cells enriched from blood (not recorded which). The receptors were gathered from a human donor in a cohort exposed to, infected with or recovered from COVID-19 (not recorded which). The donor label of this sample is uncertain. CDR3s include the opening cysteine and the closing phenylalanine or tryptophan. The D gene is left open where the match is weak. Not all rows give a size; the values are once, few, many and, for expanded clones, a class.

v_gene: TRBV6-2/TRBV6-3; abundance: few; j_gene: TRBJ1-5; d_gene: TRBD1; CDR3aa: CASSYSGTGADQPQHF; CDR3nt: TGTGCCAGCAGTTACTCTGGGACAGGGGCCGATCAGCCCCAGCATTTT
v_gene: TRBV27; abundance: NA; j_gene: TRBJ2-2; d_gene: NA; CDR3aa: CASTQTGPGGELFF; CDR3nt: TGTGCCAGCACCCAGACAGGTCCGGGGGGGGAGCTGTTTTTT
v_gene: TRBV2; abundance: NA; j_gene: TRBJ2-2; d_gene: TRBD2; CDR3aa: CASSDLPSGGGTGELFF; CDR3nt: TGTGCCAGCAGTGACCTGCCTAGCGGGGGGGGGACCGGGGAGCTGTTTTTT
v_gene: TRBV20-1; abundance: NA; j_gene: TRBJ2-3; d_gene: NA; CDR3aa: CSASGGRRGRADTQYF; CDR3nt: TGCAGTGCTAGTGGCGGTCGAAGGGGGAGGGCAGATACGCAGTATTTT
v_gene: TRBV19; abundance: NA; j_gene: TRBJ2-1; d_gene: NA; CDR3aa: CASSKLGASSNEQFF; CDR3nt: TGTGCCAGTAGTAAGCTGGGCGCCAGCTCTAATGAGCAGTTCTTC
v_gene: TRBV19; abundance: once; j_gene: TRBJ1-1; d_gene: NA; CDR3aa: CASSKYYTEAFF; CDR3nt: TGTGCCAGTAGTAAATATTACACTGAAGCTTTCTTT
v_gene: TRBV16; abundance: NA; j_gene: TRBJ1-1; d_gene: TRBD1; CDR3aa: CASSQLAILAGTANTEAFF; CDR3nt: TGTGCCAGCAGCCAATTGGCAATTCTCGCCGGGACAGCGAACACTGAAGCTTTCTTT
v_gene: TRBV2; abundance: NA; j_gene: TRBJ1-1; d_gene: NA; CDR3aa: CASRDIEAFF; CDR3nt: TGTGCCAGCAGGGACATTGAAGCTTTCTTT
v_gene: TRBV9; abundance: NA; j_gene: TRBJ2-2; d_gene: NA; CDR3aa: CASSPHTTNTGELFF; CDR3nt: TGTGCCAGCAGCCCTCACACGACGAACACCGGGGAGCTGTTTTTT
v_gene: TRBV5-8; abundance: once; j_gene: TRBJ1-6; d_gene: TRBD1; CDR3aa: CASSFRTGPTYNSPLHF; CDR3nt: TGTGCCAGCAGCTTCAGGACAGGGCCAACCTATAATTCACCCCTCCACTTT
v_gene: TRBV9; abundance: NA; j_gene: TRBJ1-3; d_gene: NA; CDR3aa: CASSARQDPGNTIYF; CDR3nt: TGTGCCAGCAGCGCCCGACAGGACCCTGGAAACACCATATATTTT
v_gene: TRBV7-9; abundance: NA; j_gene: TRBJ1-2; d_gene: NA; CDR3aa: CASSLVAGPYGYTF; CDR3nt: TGTGCCAGCAGCTTAGTCGCAGGCCCCTATGGCTACACCTTC
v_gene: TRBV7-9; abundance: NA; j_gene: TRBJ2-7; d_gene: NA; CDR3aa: CASSLAPSGYEQYF; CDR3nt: TGTGCCAGCAGCTTAGCACCCTCCGGCTACGAGCAGTACTTC
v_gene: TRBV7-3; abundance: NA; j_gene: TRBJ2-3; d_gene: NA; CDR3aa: CASSSSGGRGDTQYF; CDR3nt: TGTGCCAGCAGCTCCTCGGGGGGCCGGGGAGATACGCAGTATTTT
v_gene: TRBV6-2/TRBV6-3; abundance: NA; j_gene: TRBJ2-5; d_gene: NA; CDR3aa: CASSSGTQYF; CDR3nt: TGTGCCAGCAGTTCGGGGACCCAGTACTTC
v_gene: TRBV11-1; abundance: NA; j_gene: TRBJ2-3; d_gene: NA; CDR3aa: CASSLVLGTLPDTQYF; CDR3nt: TGTGCCAGCAGCTTAGTGCTGGGGACACTCCCAGATACGCAGTATTTT
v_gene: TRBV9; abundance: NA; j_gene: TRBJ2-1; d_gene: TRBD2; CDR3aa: CASSRSDPGLAGVSNEQFF; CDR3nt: TGTGCCAGCAGCCGTAGTGATCCGGGACTAGCGGGGGTGTCCAATGAGCAGTTCTTC
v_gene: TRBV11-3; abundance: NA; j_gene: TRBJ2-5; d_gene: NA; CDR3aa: CASSFQGNQETQYF; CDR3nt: TGTGCCAGCAGCTTCCAGGGAAACCAAGAGACCCAGTACTTC
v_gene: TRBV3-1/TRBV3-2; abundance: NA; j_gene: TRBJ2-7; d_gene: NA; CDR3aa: CASSQSFGQGNDEQYF; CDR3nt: TGTGCCAGCAGCCAATCGTTCGGGCAGGGGAATGACGAGCAGTACTTC
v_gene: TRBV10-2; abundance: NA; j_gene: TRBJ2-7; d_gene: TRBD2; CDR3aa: CASSQAGGLYEQYF; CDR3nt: TGCGCCAGCAGTCAAGCGGGGGGGCTCTACGAGCAGTACTTC
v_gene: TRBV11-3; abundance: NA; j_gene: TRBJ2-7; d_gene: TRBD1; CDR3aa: CASSLDSDRASVQYF; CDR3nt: TGTGCCAGCAGCTTAGATAGCGACAGGGCCTCGGTGCAGTACTTC
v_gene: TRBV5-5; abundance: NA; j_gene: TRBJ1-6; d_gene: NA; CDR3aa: CASSFLLDSPLHF; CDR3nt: TGTGCCAGCAGCTTCCTTCTCGATTCACCCCTCCACTTT